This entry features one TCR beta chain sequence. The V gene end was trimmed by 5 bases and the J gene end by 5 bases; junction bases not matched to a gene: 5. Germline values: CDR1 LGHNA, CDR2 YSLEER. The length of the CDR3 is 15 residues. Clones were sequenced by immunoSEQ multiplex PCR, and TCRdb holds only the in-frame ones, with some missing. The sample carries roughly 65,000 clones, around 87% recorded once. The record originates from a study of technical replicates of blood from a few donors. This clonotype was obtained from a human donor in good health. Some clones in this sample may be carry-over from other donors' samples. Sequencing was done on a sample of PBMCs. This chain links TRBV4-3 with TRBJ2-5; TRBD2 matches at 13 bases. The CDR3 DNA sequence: TGCGCCAGCAGCAACGGACTAGCGGGAGAGGAGACCCAGTACTTC. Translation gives CASSNGLAGEETQYF.